This passage covers 21 T cell receptor beta chains from one sample sequenced in a study of T-cell reconstitution after alpha-beta-depleted transplantation in children. TCRbeta library preparation incorporated unique molecular identifiers. TCRdb ran MiXCR on the PCR reads and lists one entry per CDR3 protein. The table records 200,000 to 250,000 distinct CDR3 sequences, approximately 10% of them present only once. This specimen was PBMCs, taken before TCRalphabeta/CD19-depleted stem cell transplant. These receptors all stem from a child under two years old with acute myeloid leukemia, due to receive a stem cell transplant.

This clonotype was detected many times. The junction departs from germline at one end; a sequencing error may be responsible. CDR3 sequence: CASSLGMSSYNEQFF. CDR3 nucleotides: TGCGCCAGCAGCTTGGGGATGAGCTCCTACAATGAGCAGTTCTTC. The genes are TRBV28 and TRBJ2-1; D is unclear. The CDR3 totals 15 residues. Germline lookup yields CDR1 MDHEN and CDR2 SYDVKM.

Many counts were recorded for this clonotype. This rearrangement joins TRBV29-1 to TRBJ1-4, with 9 bases aligning to TRBD1. The CDR3 sequence is 13 residues long. Per the germline V gene, CDR1 is SQVTM and CDR2 is ANQGSEA. V dropped 4 bases and J dropped 8; count of bases not matched to a gene: 5. CDR3 residues: CSVAGTGTEKLFF. DNA for the CDR3: TGCAGCGTTGCGGGGACAGGGACGGAAAAACTGTTTTTT.

V is TRBV10-2 and J is TRBJ1-1; 9 nucleotides agree with TRBD1. The CDR3 has 13 amino acids. Germline V CDR1 and CDR2: WSHSY, SAAADI. Germline trimming cut 9 bases from V and 1 base from J; bases unmatched to any gene: 3. Here the CDR3 DNA reads TGCGCCAGGACGGGACAGGGGAACACTGAAGCTTTCTTT. It is translated as CARTGQGNTEAFF.

There are a few counts of this clonotype. The chain recombines TRBV12-3 or TRBV12-4 with TRBJ2-1; 9 bases map to TRBD2. This CDR3 has 13 amino acids. V gave up 6 bases and J gave up 9 bases; unmatched junction bases: 6. CDR3 nucleotides: TGTGCCAGCAGGACTAGCGGTAAAATTGAGCAGTTCTTC. Encoded protein: CASRTSGKIEQFF.

This clonotype was recorded many times. The rearrangement links TRBV7-2 to TRBJ1-1; no clear D. CDR1 is SGHTA, CDR2 FQGNSA, per germline. This CDR3 spans 15 amino acids. Trimming removed 3 bases at V and 1 base at J, with 12 bases between. CDR3 region: CASSFGRWGNTEAFF. DNA of the CDR3: TGTGCCAGCAGCTTCGGCCGCTGGGGGAACACTGAAGCTTTCTTT. Complete variable domain (other parts from reference TRBV7-2 and TRBJ1-1): GAGVSQSPSNKVTEKGKDVELRCDPISGHTALYWYRQSLGQGLEFLIYFQGNSAPDKSGLPSDRFSAERTGGSVSTLTIQRTQQEDSAVYLCASSFGRWGNTEAFFGQGTRLTVV.

This clonotype was seen ten or more times. The V call is TRBV7-9, the J call TRBJ2-3, with 7 nucleotides matching TRBD1. The CDR3 loop spans 12 amino acids. V shed 3 bases, J shed 14 bases, and the junction held 8 bases outside the gene matches. Germline V gene sequence: CDR1 SEHNR, CDR2 FQNEAQ (reference sequence). The chain's CDR3 is CASSFTRDSLYF. DNA for the CDR3: TGTGCCAGCAGCTTCACCCGGGACAGTCTGTATTTT.

This clonotype was seen at least ten times. The chain's CDR3 is CASSFRGPNEKLFF. In nucleotides, the CDR3 is TGCGCCAGCAGCTTCAGGGGCCCTAATGAAAAACTGTTTTTT. The chain carries TRBV5-1 and TRBJ1-4, with D maybe TRBD1 (6 bases). This CDR3 spans 14 amino acids. The ends were cut back, 2 bases at V and 3 bases at J, with 8 bases in the middle. Germline CDR1 is SGHRS and CDR2 is YFSETQ.

As regards this clonotype: A much more abundant neighbour one base away suggests this may be a read error. The chain combines TRBV5-1 with TRBJ2-7; 8 nucleotides match TRBD2. This CDR3 region has 15 residues. Germline CDR1 and CDR2: SGHRS and YFSETQ. In DNA, the CDR3 is TGCGCCACCAGCTTTAGCGGGACGAGCTCCTACGAGCAGTACTTC. Translating gives CATSFSGTSSYEQYF.

Many counts were recorded for this clonotype. The chain employs TRBV29-1 and TRBJ1-2; 7 positions match TRBD1. CDR1 and CDR2 (germline): SQVTM, ANQGSEA. The CDR3 length is 17 residues. The J segment lost 3 bases and the V segment lost 4 bases, leaving 17 bases of the junction unmatched. CDR3 nucleotides: TGCAGCGTTGTCCCGATCAACCAAGGGGGCTGGGACTATGGCTACACCTTC. Protein product: CSVVPINQGGWDYGYTF.

This clonotype was observed at least ten times. This chain links TRBV5-1 with TRBJ1-3, with TRBD1 matching over 9 bases. CDR1 and CDR2 (germline): SGHRS, YFSETQ. V gave up 4 bases and J gave up 7 bases; unmatched junction bases: 3. The CDR3 covers 13 residues. The CDR3 sequence is CASSQTGGNTIYF. The CDR3 DNA sequence: TGCGCCAGCAGCCAGACAGGGGGTAACACCATATATTTT.

This clonotype has a count of ten or more. This chain uses TRBV7-2 with TRBJ2-7; D is undetermined. The germline V gene encodes CDR1 SGHTA and CDR2 FQGNSA. This CDR3 is built from 15 residues. V lost 3 bases to trimming and J lost 1 base, with 13 bases between them. This CDR3 is CASSFRSGYSYEQYF. The CDR3 DNA follows: TGTGCCAGCAGCTTTCGGTCGGGTTATTCCTACGAGCAGTACTTC.

There are many counts of this clonotype. This chain connects TRBV7-8 to TRBJ2-1; TRBD1 is a possible D gene (6 bases). Germline CDR1 is SGHVS and CDR2 is FQNEAQ. The CDR3 is made up of 13 amino acids. Between the trimmed V and J ends, which lost 5 bases and 7 bases, there was a span of 12 bases. CDR3 amino acids: CASSASGTNEQFF. CDR3 sequence (DNA): TGTGCCAGCAGCGCCTCGGGGACAAATGAGCAGTTCTTC.

This clonotype was detected many times. The J gene is TRBJ1-1, the V gene TRBV11-2; the D is unclear. There are 15 residues in the CDR3. CDR1 and CDR2 (germline): SGHAT, FQNNGV. V dropped 2 bases and J dropped 0 bases, with 10 bases sitting between them. This CDR3 reads CASSLSSNMNTEAFF. Here the CDR3 DNA reads TGTGCCAGCAGCTTATCAAGCAACATGAACACTGAAGCTTTCTTT.

This clonotype came up many times. The CDR3 nucleotides are TGTGCCAGCATTTCCTCCGGGACCATTAAAAGTGGCTACACCTTC. It yields the protein CASISSGTIKSGYTF. This chain joins TRBV12-3 or TRBV12-4 and TRBJ1-2, with a possible D match to TRBD1 (5 bases). The CDR3 is made up of 15 amino acids. V was cut by 7 bases and J by 7 bases, with 22 bases left in between.

This clonotype showed up many times. This sequence joins TRBV12-3 or TRBV12-4 and TRBJ2-3; possibly TRBD2 for D (6 bases). The CDR3 length is 14 residues. Trimming left V 6 bases short and J 1 base short, with 11 bases between. CDR3 bases: TGTGCCAGCAGAGTCCGGAGGGGCACAGATACGCAGTATTTT. Protein: CASRVRRGTDTQYF.

The table lists this clonotype with many counts. The chain carries TRBV6-1 and TRBJ2-1; either TRBD1 or TRBD2 may supply D (5 bases each). V lost 10 bases and J lost 2, with 15 bases in between. In germline, CDR1 is MNHNS, CDR2 SASEGT. This CDR3 comprises 14 residues. CDR3 region: CATTRGSAYNEQFF. In DNA form, the CDR3 reads TGTGCCACCACAAGGGGTAGCGCCTACAATGAGCAGTTCTTC.

This clonotype occurred many times. The CDR3 DNA reads as TGTGCCAGCAGCCCCGGGACGTCTAATGAGCAGTTCTTC. Translating gives CASSPGTSNEQFF. J is TRBJ2-1 and V is TRBV7-6; perhaps D is TRBD1 or TRBD2 (5 bases each). There are 13 residues in the CDR3. V lost 5 bases, J lost 7 bases, and 12 bases lay in between. The V gene's germline CDR1 is SGHVS and CDR2 FNYEAQ. The full variable domain, completed using reference TRBV7-6 and TRBJ2-1, is GAGVSQSPRYKVTKRGQDVALRCDPISGHVSLYWYRQALGQGPEFLTYFNYEAQQDKSGLPNDRFSAERPEGSISTLTIQRTEQRDSAMYRCASSPGTSNEQFFGPGTRLTVL.

This clonotype was seen a few times. The chain couples TRBV27 to TRBJ2-1; 12 nucleotides align to TRBD2. With 5 bases clipped from V and 7 bases from J, the junction kept 12 bases outside the gene matches. CDR1 MNHEY and CDR2 SMNVEV come from the germline V gene (reference sequence). This CDR3 region has 17 residues. The CDR3 region is CASSPRTGLAGRNEQFF. The DNA of the CDR3 is TGTGCCAGCAGTCCACGAACGGGACTAGCGGGCCGAAATGAGCAGTTCTTC.

This clonotype was detected ten times or more. The chain has TRBV27 and TRBJ2-7; TRBD2 might be the D (5 bases). The V end lost 3 bases, the J end lost 1 base, and 10 bases lay between the germline ends. This CDR3 region has 14 residues. Per the germline V gene, CDR1 is MNHEY and CDR2 is SMNVEV (reference sequence). CDR3 protein: CASSFYGKSYEQYF. The CDR3 DNA follows: TGTGCCAGCAGTTTCTACGGGAAATCCTACGAGCAGTACTTC.

As to this clonotype: A much larger clone lies one base from this, so it may be a read error. The genes are TRBV28 and TRBJ1-5, with 12 bases fitting TRBD1. From germline, CDR1 is MDHEN and CDR2 SYDVKM. The V and J ends lost 6 bases and 7 bases, in that order; junction bases with no gene match: 7. CDR3 length: 15 amino acids. The CDR3 DNA reads as TGTGCCAGCAGATCGGGACAGGGGGCAGTACAGCCCCAGCATTTT. Its protein is CASRSGQGAVQPQHF.

This clonotype was seen repeatedly, ten times or more. The chain employs TRBV29-1 and TRBJ2-2; 8 bases agree with TRBD2. V lost 7 bases and J lost 3; bases outside the gene matches: 7. This CDR3 contains 14 residues. Germline V gene data show CDR1 as SQVTM and CDR2 as ANQGSEA. The CDR3 reads CSARTSPYTGELFF. The CDR3 DNA reads TGCAGCGCCCGGACTAGCCCATACACCGGGGAGCTGTTTTTT.